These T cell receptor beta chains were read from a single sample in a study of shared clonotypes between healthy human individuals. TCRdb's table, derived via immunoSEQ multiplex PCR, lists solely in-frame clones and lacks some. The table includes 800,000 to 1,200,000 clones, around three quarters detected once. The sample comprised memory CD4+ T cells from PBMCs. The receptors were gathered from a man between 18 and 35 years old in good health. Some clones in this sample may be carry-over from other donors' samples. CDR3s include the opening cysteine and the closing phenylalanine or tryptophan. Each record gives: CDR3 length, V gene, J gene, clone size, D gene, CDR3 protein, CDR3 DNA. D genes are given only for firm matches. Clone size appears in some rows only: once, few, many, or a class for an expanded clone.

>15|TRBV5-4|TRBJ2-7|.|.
CASSLLPGSIYEQYF
TGTGCCAGCAGCCTTCTCCCGGGCTCCATCTACGAGCAGTACTTC
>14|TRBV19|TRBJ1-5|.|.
CASRLPGLNQPQHF
TGTGCCAGCCGGCTTCCGGGGCTCAATCAGCCCCAGCATTTT
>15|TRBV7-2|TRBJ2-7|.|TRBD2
CASINRASGSGEQYF
TGTGCCAGCATCAATAGGGCTAGCGGGTCCGGGGAGCAGTACTTC
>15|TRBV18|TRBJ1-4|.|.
CASSPLGDGAEKLFF
TGTGCCAGCTCACCACTAGGTGATGGGGCGGAAAAACTGTTTTTT
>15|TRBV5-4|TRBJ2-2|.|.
CASRGTGLNTGELFF
TGTGCCAGCAGGGGGACGGGTCTGAACACCGGGGAGCTGTTTTTT
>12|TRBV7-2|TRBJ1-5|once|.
CASSFGGQPQHF
TGTGCCAGCAGCTTCGGGGGTCAGCCCCAGCATTTT
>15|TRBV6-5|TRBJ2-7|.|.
CASSRAGTIPYEQYF
TGTGCCAGCAGTCGAGCCGGGACGATTCCCTACGAGCAGTACTTC
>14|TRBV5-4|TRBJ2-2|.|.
CASHIRANTGELFF
TGTGCCAGCCATATTAGGGCGAACACCGGGGAGCTGTTTTTT
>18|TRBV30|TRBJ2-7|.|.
CAWTHNPRGVGRFYEQYF
TGTGCCTGGACCCACAACCCGAGGGGCGTAGGTAGATTTTACGAGCAGTACTTC
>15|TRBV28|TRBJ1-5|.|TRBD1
CASVPFKTGNQPQHF
TGTGCCAGCGTCCCCTTTAAGACAGGGAATCAGCCCCAGCATTTT
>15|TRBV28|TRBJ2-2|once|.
CASSLFRQAAGELFF
TGTGCCAGCAGTTTATTTCGCCAGGCTGCCGGGGAGCTGTTTTTT
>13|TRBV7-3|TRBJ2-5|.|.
CASGLGAQETQYF
TGTGCCAGCGGGCTTGGGGCCCAAGAGACCCAGTACTTC
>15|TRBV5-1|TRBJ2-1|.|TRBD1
CASSGQGAIGNEQFF
TGCGCCAGCAGCGGACAGGGGGCGATTGGCAATGAGCAGTTCTTC
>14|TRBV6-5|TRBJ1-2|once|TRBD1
CASSSGQGNYGYTF
TGTGCCAGCAGTTCCGGACAGGGCAACTATGGCTACACCTTC
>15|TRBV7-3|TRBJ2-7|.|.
CASSQASGSWGEQYF
TGTGCCAGCAGCCAAGCGTCCGGGAGTTGGGGCGAGCAGTACTTC
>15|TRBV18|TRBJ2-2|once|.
CASSPPPSGTGELFF
TGTGCCAGCTCGCCCCCTCCAAGCGGCACCGGGGAGCTGTTTTTT
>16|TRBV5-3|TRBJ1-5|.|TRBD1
CARSSRTGANNQPQHF
TGTGCCAGAAGCTCGAGGACAGGGGCTAACAATCAGCCCCAGCATTTT
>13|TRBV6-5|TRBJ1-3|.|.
CASSNGMADTIYF
TGTGCCAGCAGTAACGGGATGGCGGACACCATATATTTT
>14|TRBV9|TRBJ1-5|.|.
CASSVDGGAQPQHF
TGTGCCAGCAGCGTAGACGGGGGAGCTCAGCCCCAGCATTTT
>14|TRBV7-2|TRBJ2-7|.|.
CASSSRTEFYEQYF
TGTGCCAGCAGCTCCCGGACAGAGTTCTACGAGCAGTACTTC
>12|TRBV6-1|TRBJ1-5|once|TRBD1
CASSETGGPQHF
TGTGCCAGCAGCGAAACAGGGGGGCCCCAGCATTTT
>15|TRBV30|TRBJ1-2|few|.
CAWSELRGTNSGYTF
TGTGCCTGGAGCGAGTTGAGGGGCACGAACTCTGGCTACACCTTC
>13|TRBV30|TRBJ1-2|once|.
CAWSVGVQERDTF
TGTGCCTGGAGTGTAGGCGTCCAGGAAAGAGACACCTTC
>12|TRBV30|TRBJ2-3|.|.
CSGVGSTDTQYF
TGTTCGGGGGTTGGTAGCACAGATACGCAGTATTTT
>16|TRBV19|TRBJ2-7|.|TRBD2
CASSPGTTLKSYEQYF
TGTGCCAGTAGTCCAGGGACTACCCTTAAATCCTACGAGCAGTACTTC
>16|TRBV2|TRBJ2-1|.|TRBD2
CASSGLAGGIINEQFF
TGTGCCAGCAGTGGCCTAGCGGGAGGGATTATTAATGAGCAGTTCTTC
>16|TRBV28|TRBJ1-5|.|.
CASSRGAGLSNQPQHF
TGTGCCAGCAGCCGCGGTGCGGGGTTGAGCAATCAGCCCCAGCATTTT
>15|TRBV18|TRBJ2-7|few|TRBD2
CASSRGLAGENEQYF
TGTGCCAGCTCCCGAGGACTAGCGGGAGAGAACGAGCAGTACTTC
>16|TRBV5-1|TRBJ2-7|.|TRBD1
CASSFSLGQGGYEQYF
TGCGCCAGCAGCTTCAGCCTCGGACAGGGAGGCTACGAGCAGTACTTC
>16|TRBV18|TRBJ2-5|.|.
CASSPGGPGPGETQYF
TGTGCCAGCTCACCTGGCGGCCCAGGCCCAGGAGAGACCCAGTACTTC
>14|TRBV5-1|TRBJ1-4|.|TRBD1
CASSRDRVYEKLFF
TGCGCCAGCAGCCGGGACAGGGTTTACGAAAAACTGTTTTTT
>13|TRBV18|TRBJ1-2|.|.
CASSPTDNYGYTF
TGTGCCAGCTCACCGACAGATAACTATGGCTACACCTTC